The 25 T cell receptor beta chains below were found in one sample sequenced in a study of CDR3 diversity in severe acne. MiXCR, applied by TCRdb to the PCR reads, yields one record per CDR3 protein. This table holds approximately 84,000 distinct CDR3 sequences, roughly 51% found once. Input material: blood. Receptors were obtained from a male donor in good health, without acne.

The genes are TRBV6-5 and TRBJ1-2, with D unclear. This CDR3 region has 13 residues. The ends were cut back, 4 bases at V and 4 bases at J, with 10 bases in the middle. Germline values: CDR1 MNHEY, CDR2 SVGAGI. The CDR3 protein is CASSFSGPYGYTF. The CDR3 DNA reads as TGTGCCAGCAGTTTTTCCGGACCCTATGGCTACACCTTC.

The J gene is TRBJ2-3, the V gene TRBV7-2; possible D gene TRBD1, 6 bases. The CDR3 has 13 residues. Germline values: CDR1 SGHTA, CDR2 FQGNSA. The V end was cut by 1 base, the J end by 8 bases, with 10 bases between. The CDR3 loop reads CASSLGVQGTQYF. In nucleotides, the CDR3 is TGTGCCAGCAGCTTAGGAGTACAGGGTACGCAGTATTTT. The variable domain in full, completed from reference TRBV7-2 and TRBJ2-3, reads GAGVSQSPSNKVTEKGKDVELRCDPISGHTALYWYRQSLGQGLEFLIYFQGNSAPDKSGLPSDRFSAERTGGSVSTLTIQRTQQEDSAVYLCASSLGVQGTQYFGPGTRLTVL.

This clonotype was seen many times. This rearrangement joins TRBV9 to TRBJ2-1; 7 nucleotides line up with TRBD2. This CDR3 comprises 17 residues. Looked up from germline, CDR1 is SGDLS and CDR2 is YYNGEE. Germline trimming cut 0 bases from V and 0 bases from J; bases unmatched to any gene: 6. The CDR3 protein is CASSVVGGGSSYNEQFF. In DNA form, the CDR3 reads TGTGCCAGCAGCGTAGTTGGGGGGGGAAGCTCCTACAATGAGCAGTTCTTC.

In regard to this clonotype: Relative to the germline gene, one junction end is altered; a read error may explain this. J is TRBJ1-2 and V is TRBV28; no clear D. Per the germline V gene, CDR1 is MDHEN and CDR2 is SYDVKM. The CDR3 loop spans 12 amino acids. In DNA, the CDR3 is TGTGCCGGCAGGACCTTCAACTATGGCTACACCTTC. Translating gives CAGRTFNYGYTF.

As for this clonotype: As the CDR3 is not closed by the conserved phenylalanine or tryptophan, this likely results from a read error. The chain employs TRBV28 and TRBJ1-4; D is undetermined. V lost 7 bases to trimming and J lost 8 bases, with 8 bases between them. The germline V gene encodes CDR1 MDHEN and CDR2 SYDVKM. The CDR3 is 11 residues long. CDR3 in DNA: TGTGCCAGCACCCCTGGCGAAAAACTGTTTTCT. Its protein product is CASTPGEKLFS.

At least ten counts were recorded for this clonotype. The genes are TRBV5-1 and TRBJ1-5, with 10 bases that match TRBD1. J lost 4 bases, V lost 4 bases, and 5 bases had no gene match. The CDR3 contains 15 residues. Per the germline V gene, CDR1 is SGHRS and CDR2 is YFSETQ. The CDR3 spells CASSPGQGQNQPQHF. The CDR3 nucleotides read TGCGCCAGCAGCCCGGGACAGGGGCAAAATCAGCCCCAGCATTTT. Full variable domain (remainder filled in from reference TRBV5-1 and TRBJ1-5): KAGVTQTPRYLIKTRGQQVTLSCSPISGHRSVSWYQQTPGQGLQFLFEYFSETQRNKGNFPGRFSGRQFSNSRSEMNVSTLELGDSALYLCASSPGQGQNQPQHFGDGTRLSIL.

The chain is built from TRBV28 and TRBJ2-6, with D possibly being TRBD1 or TRBD2 (5 bases each). V lost 2 bases and J 0 bases, leaving 11 bases between the germline ends. CDR3 length equals 17 residues. Germline V gene lookup returns CDR1 MDHEN and CDR2 SYDVKM. CDR3 nucleotides: TGTGCCAGCAGTTTACCGGGACGGAGCTCTGGGGCCAACGTCCTGACTTTC. This gives the protein CASSLPGRSSGANVLTF.

This clonotype was seen repeatedly, ten times or more. V usage is TRBV20-1 and J usage is TRBJ2-3; TRBD2 agrees at 8 bases. CDR1 is DFQATT and CDR2 is SNEGSKA in the germline V gene (reference sequence). The V segment lost 2 bases and the J segment 3 bases; nucleotides outside the gene matches: 13. The CDR3 has 17 residues. CDR3 sequence: CSARPFRGGERTDTQYF. CDR3 nucleotides: TGCAGTGCTAGACCCTTCCGGGGGGGGGAGCGGACAGATACGCAGTATTTT.

The sample holds many counts of this clonotype. The rearrangement uses TRBV19 and TRBJ1-1; 7 bases are shared with TRBD1. Germline CDR1 and CDR2: LNHDA and SQIVND (reference sequence). CDR3 length: 12 residues. Trimming cost V 10 bases and J 4 bases; bases outside gene matches: 6. The CDR3 is CATDREGTEAFF. DNA for the CDR3: TGTGCCACCGACAGGGAGGGCACTGAAGCTTTCTTT.

The J gene is TRBJ2-6, the V gene TRBV5-1; 9 nucleotides match TRBD1. Germline CDR1 and CDR2: SGHRS and YFSETQ. The CDR3 is 16 residues long. V shed 4 bases and J 2 bases; nucleotides not matched to a gene: 4. The CDR3 coding sequence is TGCGCCAGCAGCAAGACAGGGGGGGCTGGGGCCAACGTCCTGACTTTC. It yields the protein CASSKTGGAGANVLTF.

The rearrangement links TRBV4-2 to TRBJ2-7; 13 bases agree with TRBD2. V lost 4 bases to trimming and J lost 12 bases; unmatched junction nucleotides: 15. Looked up from germline, CDR1 is LGHNA and CDR2 is YNFKEQ. The CDR3 has 16 residues. The CDR3 DNA follows: TGTGCCAGCAGCCCTACTAGCGGGGGGGCCACCCTGTTTCTGTACTTC. This translates into CASSPTSGGATLFLYF.

V is TRBV20-1 and J is TRBJ2-6; D not certain. This CDR3 is 15 amino acids long. The V gene's germline CDR1 is DFQATT and CDR2 SNEGSKA (reference sequence). V lost 3 bases and J 1 base, leaving 10 bases between the germline ends. The CDR3 loop is CSASQSSSGANVLTF. CDR3 sequence (DNA): TGCAGTGCTAGCCAAAGCAGTTCTGGGGCCAACGTCCTGACTTTC.

This clonotype was counted ten times or more. The chain has TRBV5-6 and TRBJ2-7; D possibly uses TRBD1 or TRBD2 (6 bases each). The CDR3 runs to 14 residues. From germline, CDR1 is SGHDT and CDR2 YYEEEE. V lost 4 bases and J 6 bases, leaving 17 bases between the germline ends. The CDR3 is CASSLRPGATEQYF. In DNA form, the CDR3 reads TGTGCCAGCAGCCTGCGGCCGGGGGCTACCGAGCAGTACTTC.

This clonotype was recorded many times. The genes are TRBV20-1 and TRBJ2-2; D possibly corresponds to TRBD2 (6 bases). Germline-derived CDR1 and CDR2 are DFQATT and SNEGSKA (reference sequence). The CDR3 sequence is 14 residues long. The germline V and J ends were trimmed by 6 bases and 0 bases, with 11 bases remaining between them. CDR3 sequence (DNA): TGCAGTGCCTCCGGGACTTCGAACACCGGGGAGCTGTTTTTT. This encodes CSASGTSNTGELFF.

As concerns this clonotype: The germline gene is not matched at one end of the junction; a read error may be the cause. The chain couples TRBV6-1 to TRBJ1-1; a weak D match, TRBD1 (5 bases). CDR1 is MNHNS, CDR2 SASEGT, per germline. The CDR3 loop spans 15 amino acids. The CDR3, as DNA: TGTGCCAGCAGTTACCCGACGGGGGTTAGTACTGAAGCCTTCTTT. Translation gives CASSYPTGVSTEAFF.

This clonotype showed up just a few times. The V and J genes are TRBV20-1 and TRBJ2-1; 12 nucleotides agree with TRBD1. The CDR3 length is 14 residues. Trimming took 7 bases from V and 7 from J; bases not matched to a gene: 8. CDR1 and CDR2 (germline): DFQATT, SNEGSKA (reference sequence). CDR3 protein: CSVAGTGGENEQFF. CDR3 in DNA: TGCAGTGTCGCCGGGACAGGGGGCGAAAATGAGCAGTTCTTC.

J is TRBJ2-7 and V is TRBV7-9; TRBD1 matches at 9 bases. The CDR3 has 16 amino acids. Germline CDR1 and CDR2: SEHNR and FQNEAQ (reference sequence). V trimming: 4 bases; J trimming: 1 base; junction bases outside the gene matches: 8. The CDR3 DNA sequence: TGTGCCAGCAGCTGGGACCGGGACAGGGCTTCCTACGAGCAGTACTTC. This codes for CASSWDRDRASYEQYF.

This clonotype was detected ten times or more. The chain uses TRBV20-1 and TRBJ2-2, with 9 bases that match TRBD2. Per germline, CDR1 DFQATT and CDR2 SNEGSKA (reference sequence). CDR3 length: 14 residues. With V trimmed by 3 bases and J by 3 bases, 2 bases remained unmatched. CDR3 sequence (DNA): TGCAGTGCTAGGGCTAGCGGGGACACCGGGGAGCTGTTTTTT. This sequence encodes CSARASGDTGELFF.

The chain carries TRBV5-6 and TRBJ2-2; a weak D match, TRBD1 (6 bases). Germline-derived CDR1 and CDR2 are SGHDT and YYEEEE. The CDR3 contains 13 residues. The V end lost 4 bases, the J end lost 11 bases, and 15 bases lay between the germline ends. CDR3 bases: TGTGCCAGCAGCATAACAGGGTCGGTCGAGCTGTTTTTT. Translating it yields CASSITGSVELFF.

Comments on this clonotype: The junction differs from germline at one of its ends, possibly a read error. The rearrangement uses TRBV7-6 and TRBJ2-7, with 10 bases fitting TRBD2. The CDR3 sequence is 16 residues long. The germline CDR1 and CDR2 sequences are SGHVS and FNYEAQ. In nucleotides, the CDR3 is TGTGCCAGCAGCTTGGGAGCGGGAGGGGTAGACTACAAGCAGTACTTC. Its translation: CASSLGAGGVDYKQYF.

As to this clonotype: A much larger clone differs by one base, so this may be a read error. Because the CDR3 is missing its conserved closing phenylalanine or tryptophan, this is likely a read error. The V and J genes are TRBV9 and TRBJ2-2; the D is unclear. The germline V gene has CDR1 SGDLS and CDR2 YYNGEE. The V end lost 0 bases, the J end lost 3 bases, and 0 bases lay between the germline ends. The CDR3 covers 12 residues. The CDR3 protein is CASSVDTGELFL. The CDR3 DNA follows: TGTGCCAGCAGCGTAGACACCGGGGAGCTGTTTCTT.

A word on this clonotype: A much larger clone lies one base from this, so it may be a read error. This rearrangement joins TRBV20-1 to TRBJ1-1, with D possibly matching TRBD1 (6 bases). This CDR3 contains 14 residues. CDR1 DFQATT and CDR2 SNEGSKA come from the germline V gene (reference sequence). In DNA form, the CDR3 reads TGCAATGCTAGAGTTTCGGGGGGCTATACTGAAGCTTTCTTT. Its protein is CNARVSGGYTEAFF.

Comment on this clonotype: It is unclear where the CDR3 begins or ends on the DNA, so no DNA is shown, and the CDR3 is as TCRdb lists it. The gene calls are TRBV6-5 and TRBJ1-3; TRBD1 was called by the table and not checked on the DNA. Germline values: CDR1 MNHEY, CDR2 SVGAGI. Including both end residues, the CDR3 is 21 amino acids long. CDR3 protein: CASKRDREPYEQYFGPGTIYF.

The chain employs TRBV7-9 and TRBJ2-1; D gene unclear. The V end was cut by 4 bases, the J end by 8 bases, with 12 bases between. CDR1 SEHNR and CDR2 FQNEAQ come from the germline V gene (reference sequence). The CDR3 has 13 residues. CDR3 region: CASSSWRDDEQFF. The CDR3 nucleotides are TGTGCCAGCAGCTCATGGCGCGACGATGAGCAGTTCTTC. Complete variable domain (other parts from reference TRBV7-9 and TRBJ2-1): DTGVSQNPRHKITKRGQNVTFRCDPISEHNRLYWYRQTLGQGPEFLTYFQNEAQLEKSRLLSDRFSAERPKGSFSTLEIQRTEQGDSAMYLCASSSWRDDEQFFGPGTRLTVL.

V is TRBV20-1 and J is TRBJ2-5; 7 bases map to TRBD2. V trimming: 0 bases; J trimming: 5 bases; junction bases outside the gene matches: 9. Germline V gene lookup returns CDR1 DFQATT and CDR2 SNEGSKA (reference sequence). CDR3 length equals 15 residues. The CDR3 reads CSARDQGGPSETQYF. The DNA of the CDR3 is TGCAGTGCTAGAGATCAGGGAGGGCCTTCGGAGACCCAGTACTTC.